This T cell receptor beta chain was retrieved from a study of cytomegalovirus exposure and HLA in healthy donors (dated by TCRdb to the late 2010s). Looking at the study overall: In an earlier analysis of roughly 590 of the donors, under 300 Gb of sequence data and some 100 million unique TCR beta sequences from about 179 million T cells were reported. An early release covering 550 to 650 HLA-typed donors comprised about 320 gigabases of sequencing data and approximately 85 million unique TCR sequences. Among the 398 genotyped donors, under 90% belonged to the genetic ancestry cluster associated with self-reported Caucasian donors. The study aimed to test whether signatures of past pathogen exposure could be identified by cataloging public T cell receptors. The T cell repertoires of 666 subjects were profiled by immunosequencing and related to cytomegalovirus serostatus. Besides the first cohort of roughly 700 subjects, a separate validation cohort made up of roughly 120 different subjects was used. The study combined high-throughput TCR immunosequencing, statistical association of individual TCRs with disease status, and machine learning to predict cytomegalovirus infection status. In a later analysis, previously published TCR beta repertoires from about 640 donors were re-analyzed and high-resolution HLA genotyping was added so that TCR occurrence patterns could be studied. Rather than drawing on any new phenotypic data, the later analysis identified candidate immune exposures from TCR beta sequences and the way those sequences occurred across donors. An earlier analysis of more than 450 of the donors used high-throughput TCR beta sequencing to judge whether each TCR beta V gene segment behaved as functional or pseudogenic. Alongside the repertoire data, information on donor age, sex, ethnicity and CMV serostatus was compiled. A later genetic analysis used genome-wide SNP genotypes for about 65% of the roughly 700 donors, treating that subset as a discovery cohort. Every discovery cohort repertoire had been produced on one sequencing platform. Both class I and class II loci were covered by HLA typing, at four-digit resolution. Typing coverage varied by locus: 629-630 donors for A, B, C, DRB1 and DQB1; around 560 for DQA1; nearly 610 for DPA1; 450 to 480 for DPB1. Four to six DR-DQ haplotypes were handled as single units for association and clustering because linkage in the cohort was strong. Across approximately 400 genotyped donors of the cohort, an average of about 200,000 unique TCR beta nucleotide sequences per donor were sequenced, and approximately 17% of those sequences were non-productive.

Here is what the overall study found, with its caveats: A cluster of highly shared sequence variants was judged likely to represent a technical artifact of the sequencing pipeline. Immune exposure information for the cohort was limited to CMV serostatus. Only TCR beta chains were sequenced in this cohort, and the absence of alpha or paired-chain data limited detectable features. Linkage disequilibrium might explain the correlated functional status among segregating V segments, but an unknown experimental factor could not be excluded. According to a later analysis, TCR association rates differed among HLA loci, with DRB1 alleles showing the most associated TCRs and HLA-C alleles showing the fewest. The classifier was reported to diagnose cytomegalovirus status with high specificity and sensitivity in both the original cohort and the validation cohort. In vitro tests confirmed that a few of the cytomegalovirus-associated TCR beta chains recognize cytomegalovirus antigens. A further reported finding was that TCR beta sequences accurately predicted the HLA-A and HLA-B alleles for most subjects in the first cohort. According to a later analysis, most CMV-associated TCR beta chains appeared to be HLA-restricted, and the HLA associations seemed to be driven largely by CMV exposure. Because some donors lacked HLA typing at each locus, the association tests relied only on the typed subset. Strong co-occurrence of HLA alleles, especially DR and DQ, made assigning TCR associations to individual alleles difficult. In the study, some 180 TCR beta chains were listed as associated with cytomegalovirus. According to a later analysis, parvovirus B19, influenza, CMV and Epstein-Barr virus appeared linked to several top co-occurrence clusters. Sequencing depth was assumed to be roughly uniform across donors in the presence/absence analyses, though that assumption may not hold. A later analysis associated about 16,000 TCR beta sequences with specific HLA alleles at a false discovery rate of 0.05. In a later analysis, HLA-associated TCR beta chains showed more clonal expansion and lower generation probabilities than non-associated chains that were equally common. Some IMGT-functional V segments, including TRBV6-2 and TRBV6-3, could not be told apart with the 87-base-pair reads, so those segments were excluded. It was suggested by the authors that the approach could potentially be generalized to other disease states and immunological phenotypes. An earlier analysis of 450 to 750 of the donors showed that most TCR beta V segments appeared in productive rearrangements either about 87% or about 30% of the time, which broadly matched IMGT annotations. An association between a missense DCLRE1C variant and V-gene and J-gene trimming of TCR beta chains was found in a later genetic analysis and replicated in an independent cohort. While some public TCRs were present in many individuals, most TCR sequences turned up only very rarely across donors. Over 15 rarely observed V segments, including chromosome 9 orphons, were excluded from the earlier analysis of approximately 500 of the donors because counts were too low. Compared with the roughly 710-donor mean, donors in an Asian-associated ancestry cluster had fewer N-insertions in productive TCRs, according to a later genetic analysis.

This clone occurred once. No cognate antigen has been identified for it. One base away there is no much larger clone; base qualities are not given. V is reduced by 2 bases and J by 3 bases, leaving a spacing of 14 bases between them. The CDR3 has 17 amino acids, counting the end cysteine and phenylalanine. CDR3 DNA only is kept here, 51 bases in frame from base 1. The germline V gene specifies SGHAT as CDR1 and FQNNGV as CDR2. The cohort was made up of approximately 670 healthy bone marrow donors. Cohort members were all nominally healthy when sampled, although unrecorded immune exposures were likely present. The donor was CMV seronegative and was included in the group of a few hundred seronegative cohort members. Every donor gave a peripheral blood sample, and the peripheral blood mononuclear cells from that sample were used for TCR beta sequencing. The Qiagen DNeasy Blood Extraction Kit was used to extract genomic DNA from the blood cell samples.

The library was built by means of the immunoSEQ multiplex PCR assay. For the multiplex PCR, a mixture combining 60 forward primers for TCR Vbeta segments and 13 reverse primers for TCR Jbeta segments was used. A multiplex PCR assay on genomic DNA amplified the CDR3 region of rearranged TCR beta genes. On the Illumina HiSeq System, the amplified TCR beta libraries were sequenced as 87-base-pair reads. Processing in the source paper ran as follows. A later analysis tallied 75 million to 95 million unique TCR beta chains across the 600 to 700 repertoires, and about 10 million of those chains were shared by two or more donors. Raw reads were error-corrected and collapsed into unique sequences with a nearest-neighbor algorithm that merged closely related sequences to remove PCR and sequencing errors. V, D and J gene segments were assigned by aligning CDR3 sequences to IMGT reference sequences. Each retained sequence needed at least a six-nucleotide match to both a V gene segment and a J gene segment. A rearrangement counted as productive if the CDR3 had no stop codons and remained in frame with V and J, and every other rearrangement counted as non-productive. Following IMGT convention, CDR3 was defined as the stretch from the second conserved V-encoded cysteine up to the conserved J-encoded phenylalanine. Sequences without an unambiguous match to a single V gene segment were excluded from the earlier analysis of 450 to 650 of the donors. In an earlier analysis of several hundred of the donors, V segments were called functional above 56.7% productive rearrangements and were called segregating when the between-donor standard deviation exceeded 5%. A statistical classification framework was developed to diagnose cytomegalovirus status using the catalog of TCR beta chain sequences. In a later analysis, TCR nucleotide sequences were compared against IMGT/GENE-DB human TR gene sequences so that V and J genes could be assigned. Using the TCRdist pipeline, a later analysis assigned CDR3 sequences along with most-parsimonious VDJ recombination scenarios. In a later analysis, each TCR beta chain was defined by its CDR3 amino acid sequence together with its V-gene family, and reads without a unique V-gene family were excluded. A later analysis removed 500 to 600 highly shared, low-generation-probability nucleotide sequences to deal with suspected cross-contamination and a sequencing artifact. A later analysis calculated a clonal expansion index for each public chain from normalized within-repertoire ranks of inferred template counts. Generation probabilities in a later analysis came from a VDJ recombination model fitted to out-of-frame rearrangements, and those results were checked against IGoR. In a later analysis, hypergeometric tests were used to score TCR-TCR, TCR-HLA and TCR-CMV co-occurrence, with a repertoire-size bias correction applied to TCR pairs. False discovery rates were estimated in a later analysis by permuting HLA or CMV assignments 20 times. A later analysis grouped co-occurring TCRs with DBSCAN, adding TCRdist sequence similarity when clustering within HLA-allele-positive subsets. Repertoires with fewer than 30,000 or more than 120,000 public chains, plus five repertoires with anomalous nucleotide sharing, were excluded from co-occurrence clustering. What TCRdb holds here is the immuneACCESS table cut down to in-frame rearrangements. Part of the clones is not present; checked against another copy, under half of the missing clones reflect an unresolved V gene, and the others are unexplained. V, J and clone size are those of that table, while D and trimming were read from the DNA. Counted in this sample were about 160,000 clones; around 84% of them appeared once. Jointly, the top ten make up more than 1.5% of the sample.

The chain uses TRBV11-2 and TRBJ1-6; TRBD1 is a possible D gene, resting on 5 matching bases. Source material: PBMCs. This TCR came from a man between 18 and 29 years old in good health and CMV-seronegative. The sequence in DNA is TGTGCCAGCAGCTTATTGCTTCCGGGACTCTATAATTCACCCCTCCACTTT. It encodes CASSLLLPGLYNSPLHF. Reference TRBV11-2 and TRBJ1-6 proteins supply the regions before and after the CDR3; the full variable domain is: EAGVAQSPRYKIIEKRQSVAFWCNPISGHATLYWYQQILGQGPKLLIQFQNNGVVDDSQLPKDRFSAERLKGVDSTLKIQPAKLEDSAVYLCASSLLLPGLYNSPLHFGNGTRLTVT.